This record looks at one TCR beta chain sequence and its context. Participant ages covered about 18 to 89 years across 25 or so US areas. For recovered donors of Cohort 3, there were two negative PCRs, clearance, or symptom resolution. This entry belongs to a study of blood T cell repertoires in COVID-19. V was shortened by 0 bases and J by 7 bases, with 4 bases between the two germline ends. The CDR3 spans 13 residues. The germline V gene has CDR1 LGHDT and CDR2 YNNKEL (reference sequence). Using immunoSEQ multiplex PCR, the repertoire was profiled, and TCRdb retains in-frame clones only, with some absent. This sample has a few hundred thousand clones, with more than 75% found just once.

The source of this sequence is a man aged 40-55 years who had recovered from COVID-19. Input material: PBMCs or T cells enriched from blood (not recorded which). The chain uses TRBV3-1 (or the pseudogene TRBV3-2) and TRBJ1-6; no reliable D call. CDR3 coding DNA: TGTGCCAGCAGCCAAGAGGAGAATTCACCCCTCCACTTT. This encodes CASSQEENSPLHF.